The present entry profiles one TCR beta chain with its context. No antigen is known for it. Primers included in the PCR were 60 Vbeta and 13 Jbeta primers. Only in-frame clones appear in the TCRdb table, and some are missing; sequencing was by immunoSEQ multiplex PCR. The data hold 120,000 to 150,000 clones, with around four fifths observed a single time. Nominally healthy donors provided the samples, though records likely missed some immune exposures. This specimen comes from a study of cytomegalovirus exposure and HLA in healthy donors. Study-wide findings and caveats: Earlier results showed most TCR beta V segments being productive about 87% or about 30% of the time. Follow-up analysis seemed to connect common viral pathogens with several of the most significant clusters identified. Cytomegalovirus association was assigned to over 150 TCR beta chains.

The source is a man younger than 40 in good health and CMV-seronegative. The sequenced sample was PBMCs.

The CDR3 here is CSVENNRDRGRKDYGYTF. DNA for the CDR3: TGCAGCGTGGAAAACAACCGGGACAGGGGGCGGAAGGACTATGGCTACACCTTC. The gene calls are TRBV29-1 and TRBJ1-2, with 12 bases fitting TRBD1. This CDR3 has 18 residues. V was clipped by 6 bases and J by 3 bases; unmatched bases: 17. Germline V CDR1 and CDR2: SQVTM, ANQGSEA. Filled out from reference TRBV29-1 and TRBJ1-2, the complete variable domain reads SAVISQKPSRDICQRGTSLTIQCQVDSQVTMMFWYRQQPGQSLTLIATANQGSEATYESGFVIDKFPISRPNLTFSTLTVSNMSPEDSSIYLCSVENNRDRGRKDYGYTFGSGTRLTVV.